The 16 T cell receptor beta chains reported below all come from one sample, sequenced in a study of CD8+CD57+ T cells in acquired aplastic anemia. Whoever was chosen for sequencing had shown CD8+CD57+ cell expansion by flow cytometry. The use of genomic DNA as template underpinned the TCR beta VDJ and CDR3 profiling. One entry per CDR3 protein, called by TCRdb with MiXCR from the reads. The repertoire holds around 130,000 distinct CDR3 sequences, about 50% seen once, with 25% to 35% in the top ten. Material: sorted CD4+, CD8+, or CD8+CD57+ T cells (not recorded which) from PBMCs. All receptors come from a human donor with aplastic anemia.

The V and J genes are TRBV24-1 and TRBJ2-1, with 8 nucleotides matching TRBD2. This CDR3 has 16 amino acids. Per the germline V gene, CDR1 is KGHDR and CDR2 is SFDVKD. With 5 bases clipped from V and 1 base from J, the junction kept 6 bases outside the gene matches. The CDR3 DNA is TGTGCCACCAGTGGGAGCGGGGGACTATCCTACAATGAGCAGTTCTTC. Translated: CATSGSGGLSYNEQFF.

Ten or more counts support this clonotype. CDR3: CASSGGGTGELFF. In nucleotides, the CDR3 is TGTGCCAGCAGCGGGGGAGGGACCGGGGAGCTGTTTTTT. The chain carries TRBV9 and TRBJ2-2, with 7 positions matching TRBD2. This CDR3 contains 13 residues. V dropped 3 bases and J dropped 5; count of bases not matched to a gene: 1. Germline V lookup: CDR1 SGDLS, CDR2 YYNGEE.

The CDR3 sequence is CSVVAGDYGYTF. The CDR3 nucleotides are TGCAGCGTTGTGGCAGGGGACTATGGCTACACCTTC. The V call is TRBV29-1, the J call TRBJ1-2; weak D call: TRBD1 (6 bases). The CDR3 spans 12 residues. Germline CDR1 and CDR2: SQVTM and ANQGSEA. The germline V and J ends were trimmed by 4 bases and 3 bases, with 9 bases remaining between them.

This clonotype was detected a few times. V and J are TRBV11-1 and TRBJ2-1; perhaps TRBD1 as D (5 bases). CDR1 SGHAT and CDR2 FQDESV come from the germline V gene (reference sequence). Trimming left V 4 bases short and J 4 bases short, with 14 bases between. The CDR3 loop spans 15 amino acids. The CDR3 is CASSWRQLGYNEQFF. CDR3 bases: TGTGCCAGCAGCTGGAGACAGTTGGGATACAATGAGCAGTTCTTC.

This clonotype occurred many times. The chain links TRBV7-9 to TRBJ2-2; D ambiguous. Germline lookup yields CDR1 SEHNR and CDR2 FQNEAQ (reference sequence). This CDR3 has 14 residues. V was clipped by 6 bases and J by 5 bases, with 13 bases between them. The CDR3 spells CASSSGPGTGELFF. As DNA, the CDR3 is TGTGCCAGCAGTTCCGGGCCCGGGACCGGGGAGCTGTTTTTT.

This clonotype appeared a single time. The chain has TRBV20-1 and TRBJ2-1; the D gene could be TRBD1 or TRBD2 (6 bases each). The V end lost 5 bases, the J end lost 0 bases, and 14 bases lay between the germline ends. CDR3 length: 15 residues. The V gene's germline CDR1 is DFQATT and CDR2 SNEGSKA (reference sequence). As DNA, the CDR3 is TGCAGTGCTGGAGGGACAACGAGCTCCTACAATGAGCAGTTCTTC. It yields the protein CSAGGTTSSYNEQFF.

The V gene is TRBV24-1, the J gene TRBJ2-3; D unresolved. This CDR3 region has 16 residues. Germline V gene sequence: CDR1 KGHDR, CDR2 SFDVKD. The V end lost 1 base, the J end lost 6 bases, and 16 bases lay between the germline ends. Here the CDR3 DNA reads TGTGCCACCAGTGATTTTGGATCGTCGGCTTTCGATACGCAGTATTTT. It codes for CATSDFGSSAFDTQYF.

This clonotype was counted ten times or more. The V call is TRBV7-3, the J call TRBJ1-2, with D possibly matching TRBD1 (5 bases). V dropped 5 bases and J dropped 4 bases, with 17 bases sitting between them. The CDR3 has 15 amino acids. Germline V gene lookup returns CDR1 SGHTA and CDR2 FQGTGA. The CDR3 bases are TGTGCCAGCAGCAATGACCCCACAGGATTCTATGGCTACACCTTC. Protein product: CASSNDPTGFYGYTF. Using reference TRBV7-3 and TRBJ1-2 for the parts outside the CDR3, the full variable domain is GAGVSQTPSNKVTEKGKYVELRCDPISGHTALYWYRQSLGQGPEFLIYFQGTGAADDSGLPNDRFFAVRPEGSVSTLKIQRTERGDSAVYLCASSNDPTGFYGYTFGSGTRLTVV.

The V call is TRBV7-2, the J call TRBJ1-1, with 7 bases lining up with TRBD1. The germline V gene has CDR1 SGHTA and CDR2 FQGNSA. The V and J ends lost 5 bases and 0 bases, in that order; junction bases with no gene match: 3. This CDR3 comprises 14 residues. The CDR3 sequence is CASSTGQMNTEAFF. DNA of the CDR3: TGTGCCAGCAGCACGGGACAGATGAACACTGAAGCTTTCTTT. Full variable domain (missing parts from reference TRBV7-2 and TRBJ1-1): GAGVSQSPSNKVTEKGKDVELRCDPISGHTALYWYRQSLGQGLEFLIYFQGNSAPDKSGLPSDRFSAERTGGSVSTLTIQRTQQEDSAVYLCASSTGQMNTEAFFGQGTRLTVV.

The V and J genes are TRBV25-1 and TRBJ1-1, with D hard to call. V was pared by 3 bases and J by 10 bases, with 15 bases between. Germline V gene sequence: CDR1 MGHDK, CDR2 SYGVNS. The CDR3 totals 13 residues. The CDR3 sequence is CASSDPDLGGAFF. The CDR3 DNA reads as TGTGCCAGCAGTGACCCTGACCTGGGAGGAGCTTTCTTT.

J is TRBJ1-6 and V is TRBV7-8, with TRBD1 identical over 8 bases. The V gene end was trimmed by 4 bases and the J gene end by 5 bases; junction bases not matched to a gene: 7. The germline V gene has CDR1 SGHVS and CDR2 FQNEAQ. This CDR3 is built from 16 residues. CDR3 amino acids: CASSYPAGQDNSPLHF. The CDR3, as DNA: TGTGCCAGCAGCTACCCAGCGGGACAGGATAATTCACCCCTCCACTTT.

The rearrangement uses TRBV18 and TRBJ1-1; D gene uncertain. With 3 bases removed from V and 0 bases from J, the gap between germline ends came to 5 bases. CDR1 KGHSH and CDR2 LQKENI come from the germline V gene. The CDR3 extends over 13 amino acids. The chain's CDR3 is CASSPTVNTEAFF. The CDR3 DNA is TGTGCCAGCTCACCTACGGTGAACACTGAAGCTTTCTTT.

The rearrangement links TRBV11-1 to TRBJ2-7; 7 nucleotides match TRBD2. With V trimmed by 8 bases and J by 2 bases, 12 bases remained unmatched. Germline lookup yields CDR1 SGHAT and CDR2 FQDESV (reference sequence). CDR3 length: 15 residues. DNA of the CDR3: TGTGCCAGCCTCCAGGAGGCTAGCGGAACCTACGAGCAGTACTTC. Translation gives CASLQEASGTYEQYF.

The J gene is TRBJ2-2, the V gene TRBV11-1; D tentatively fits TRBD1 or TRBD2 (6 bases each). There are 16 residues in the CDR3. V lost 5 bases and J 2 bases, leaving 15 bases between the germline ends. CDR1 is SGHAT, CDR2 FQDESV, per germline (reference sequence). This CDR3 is CASSAHRGANTGELFF. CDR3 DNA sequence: TGTGCCAGCAGCGCCCATAGGGGGGCTAACACCGGGGAGCTGTTTTTT.

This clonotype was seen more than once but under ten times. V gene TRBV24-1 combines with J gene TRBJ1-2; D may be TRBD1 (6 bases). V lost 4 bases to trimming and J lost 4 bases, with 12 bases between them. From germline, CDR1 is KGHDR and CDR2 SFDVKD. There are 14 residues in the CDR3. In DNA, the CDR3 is TGTGCCACCAGTGACGGACAGACGTCCTATGGCTACACCTTC. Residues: CATSDGQTSYGYTF.

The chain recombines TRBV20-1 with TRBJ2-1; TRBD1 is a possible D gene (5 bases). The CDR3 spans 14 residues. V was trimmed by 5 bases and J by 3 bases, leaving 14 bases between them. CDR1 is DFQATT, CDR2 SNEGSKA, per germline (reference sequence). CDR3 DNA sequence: TGCAGTGCTCCCCAGGGTACGGACTACAATGAGCAGTTCTTC. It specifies CSAPQGTDYNEQFF.